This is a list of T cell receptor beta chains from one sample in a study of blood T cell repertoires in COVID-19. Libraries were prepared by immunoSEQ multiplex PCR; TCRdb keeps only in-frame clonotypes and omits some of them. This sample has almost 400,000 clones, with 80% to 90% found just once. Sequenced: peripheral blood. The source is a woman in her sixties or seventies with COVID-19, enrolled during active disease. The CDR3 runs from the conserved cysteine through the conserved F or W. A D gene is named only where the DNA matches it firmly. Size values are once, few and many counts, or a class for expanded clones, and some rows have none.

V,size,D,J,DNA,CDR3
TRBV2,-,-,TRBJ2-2,TGTGCCAGCAGACGAGTCGGGAGCACCGGGGAGCTGTTTTTT,CASRRVGSTGELFF
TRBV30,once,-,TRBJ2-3,TGTGCCTGGATTAGCGCCGGCACAGATACGCAGTATTTT,CAWISAGTDTQYF
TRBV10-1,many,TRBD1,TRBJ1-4,TGCGCCAGCAGTGAGTCGAGTTCCAGGGGGCACGAAAAACTGTTTTTT,CASSESSSRGHEKLFF
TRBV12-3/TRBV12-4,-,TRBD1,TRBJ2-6,TGTGCCAGCAGTTTAGATGCGGGACAGGGGACTTTC,CASSLDAGQGTF
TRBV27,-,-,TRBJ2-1,TGTGCCAGCAGTTTAACGGGACTTCGGTACAATGAGCAGTTCTTC,CASSLTGLRYNEQFF
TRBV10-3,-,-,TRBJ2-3,TGTGCCATCAGCAAACTCCCCAGGGGGGAAAGCACAGATACGCAGTATTTT,CAISKLPRGESTDTQYF
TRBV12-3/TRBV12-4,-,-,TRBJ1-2,TGTGCCAGCAACTTAGGGGGAAACTATGGCTACACCTTC,CASNLGGNYGYTF
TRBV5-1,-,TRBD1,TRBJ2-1,TGCGCCAGCAGCAGGTCCCGGGACAGGGTCCATGAGCAGTTCTTC,CASSRSRDRVHEQFF
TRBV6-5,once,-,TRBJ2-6,TGTGCCAGCAGTCCCTGGGCTAGCGGGGCCAACGTCCTGACTTTC,CASSPWASGANVLTF
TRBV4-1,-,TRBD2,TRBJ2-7,TGCGCCAGCAGCCAAGACGGGGGACTAGGGACCTCCTACGAGCAGTACTTC,CASSQDGGLGTSYEQYF
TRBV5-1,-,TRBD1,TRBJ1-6,TGCGCCAGCAGTCTCGGGACAGGGGATAATTCACCCCTCCACTTT,CASSLGTGDNSPLHF
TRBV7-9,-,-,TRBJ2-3,TGTGCCAGCAAACGCGGGGGCCTCAGCACAGATACGCAGTATTTT,CASKRGGLSTDTQYF
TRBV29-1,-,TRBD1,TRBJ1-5,TGCAGCGTCCAAGGGACAGAAAGTCAGCCCCAGCATTTT,CSVQGTESQPQHF
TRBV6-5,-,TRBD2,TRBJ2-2,TGTGCCAGCGTCACCGGGGGGGCGAACACCGGGGAGCTGTTTTTT,CASVTGGANTGELFF
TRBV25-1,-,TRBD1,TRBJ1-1,TGTGCCAGCAGGGCCCGCCGGACAGGGGGCGTAGGCACTGAAGCTTTCTTT,CASRARRTGGVGTEAFF
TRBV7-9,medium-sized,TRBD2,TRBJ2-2,TGTGCCAGCAGCGGCGGGACTAGCGGGTTCACCGGGGAGCTGTTTTTT,CASSGGTSGFTGELFF
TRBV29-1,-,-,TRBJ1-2,TGCAGCGTTGGGGCCGGCTACACCTTC,CSVGAGYTF
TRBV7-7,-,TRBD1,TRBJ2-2,TGTGCCAGCAGCCCAGGGGGCGACACCGGGGAGCTGTTTTTT,CASSPGGDTGELFF
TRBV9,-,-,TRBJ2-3,TGTGCCAGCAGCGTAGGTCTTGGCACAGATACGCAGTATTTT,CASSVGLGTDTQYF
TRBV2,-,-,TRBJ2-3,TGTGCCAGCAGCTCGGGGGCAGATACGCAGTATTTT,CASSSGADTQYF